Listed here is a single TCR beta chain. What it binds is unknown. RNA transcripts were the template, and TCR beta CDR3 regions were amplified from them. The first-round RT-PCR employed HTBI primers together with the Qiagen OneStep RT-PCR kit. A multiplex PCR was then performed as the second round. Via MiXCR, TCRdb re-called the multiplex PCR reads, giving one row per CDR3 protein. The table lists hundreds of thousands of distinct CDR3 sequences, around a fifth of them singletons. Per germline, CDR1 SGHTA and CDR2 FQGNSA. V lost 4 bases and J lost 4, with 13 bases in between. This CDR3 region has 14 residues. These data come from a study of Graves' ophthalmopathy and Graves' hyperthyroidism. Overall study findings and caveats: Predictions made by the model for ophthalmopathy progression reached 70.59% sensitivity and about 72% specificity.

The sequencing input was peripheral blood. The receptor's source is a woman aged 18-29 years with stable Graves' hyperthyroidism. Some clones in this sample may be carry-over from other donors' samples. The V call is TRBV7-2, the J call TRBJ1-2; possible D gene TRBD1, 5 bases. CDR3 loop: CASSSPRGFYGYTF. Written as DNA, the CDR3 is TGTGCCAGCAGCTCTCCCCGGGGGTTCTATGGCTACACCTTC.